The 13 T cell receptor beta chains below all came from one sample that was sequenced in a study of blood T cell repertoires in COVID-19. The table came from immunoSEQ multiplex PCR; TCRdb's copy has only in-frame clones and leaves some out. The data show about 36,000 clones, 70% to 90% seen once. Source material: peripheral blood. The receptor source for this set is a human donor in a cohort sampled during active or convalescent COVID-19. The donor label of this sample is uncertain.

This chain's CDR3 is CASSGNVGGSPLHF. CDR3 coding DNA: TGTGCCAGCAGTGGAAACGTCGGAGGATCACCCCTCCACTTT. The chain joins TRBV6-4 to TRBJ1-6; D is uncertain. The V end lost 4 bases, the J end lost 10 bases, and 14 bases lay between the germline ends. The germline gives CDR1 MRHNA, CDR2 SNTAGT. This CDR3 has 14 residues.

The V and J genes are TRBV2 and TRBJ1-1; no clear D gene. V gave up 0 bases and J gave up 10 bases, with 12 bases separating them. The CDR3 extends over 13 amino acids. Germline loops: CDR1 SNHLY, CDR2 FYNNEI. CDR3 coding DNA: TGTGCCAGCAGTGAAGCTTTCCGCGAGCGAGCTTTCTTT. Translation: CASSEAFRERAFF.

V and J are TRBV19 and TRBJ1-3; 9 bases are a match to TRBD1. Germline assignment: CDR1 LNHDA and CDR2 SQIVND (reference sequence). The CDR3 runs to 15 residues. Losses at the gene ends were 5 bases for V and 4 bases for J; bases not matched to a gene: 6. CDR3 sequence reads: CASSPPGTGGNTIYF. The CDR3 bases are TGTGCCAGTAGTCCGCCAGGGACAGGGGGAAACACCATATATTTT.

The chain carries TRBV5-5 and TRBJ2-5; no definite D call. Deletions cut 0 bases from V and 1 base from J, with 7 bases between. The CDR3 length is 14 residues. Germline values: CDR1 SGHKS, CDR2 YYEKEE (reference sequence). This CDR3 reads CASSLAQIQETQYF. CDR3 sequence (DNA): TGTGCCAGCAGCTTGGCTCAGATCCAAGAGACCCAGTACTTC.

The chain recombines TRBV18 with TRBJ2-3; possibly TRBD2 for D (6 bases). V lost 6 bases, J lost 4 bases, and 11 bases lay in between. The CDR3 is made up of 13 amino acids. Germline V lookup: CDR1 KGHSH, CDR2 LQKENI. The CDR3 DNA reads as TGTGCCAGCTCCCGCGGGGCAGCAGATACGCAGTATTTT. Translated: CASSRGAADTQYF.

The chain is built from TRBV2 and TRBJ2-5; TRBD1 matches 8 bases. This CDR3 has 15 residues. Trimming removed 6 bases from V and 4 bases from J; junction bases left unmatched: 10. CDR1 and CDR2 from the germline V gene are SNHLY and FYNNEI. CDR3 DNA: TGTGCCAGCAGGACACAGGGGGTATGGACAGAGACCCAGTACTTC. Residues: CASRTQGVWTETQYF.

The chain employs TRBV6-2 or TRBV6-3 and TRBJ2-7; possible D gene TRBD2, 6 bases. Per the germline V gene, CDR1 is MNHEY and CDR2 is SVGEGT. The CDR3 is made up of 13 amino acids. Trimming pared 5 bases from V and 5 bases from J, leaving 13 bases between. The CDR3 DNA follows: TGTGCCAGCAGTACGGTACTAGCCGACGAGCAGTACTTC. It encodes CASSTVLADEQYF.

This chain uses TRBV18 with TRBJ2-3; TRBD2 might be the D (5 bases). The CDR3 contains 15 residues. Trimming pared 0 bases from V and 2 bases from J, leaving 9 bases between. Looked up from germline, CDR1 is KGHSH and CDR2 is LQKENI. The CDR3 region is CASSPPRTLTDTQYF. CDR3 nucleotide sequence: TGTGCCAGCTCACCACCGAGGACTCTCACAGATACGCAGTATTTT.

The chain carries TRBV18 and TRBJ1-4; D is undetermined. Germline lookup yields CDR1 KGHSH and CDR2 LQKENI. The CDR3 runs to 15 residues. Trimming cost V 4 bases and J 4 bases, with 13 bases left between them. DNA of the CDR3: TGTGCCAGCTCACTTGCCAGAGGCCATAATGAAAAACTGTTTTTT. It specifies CASSLARGHNEKLFF.

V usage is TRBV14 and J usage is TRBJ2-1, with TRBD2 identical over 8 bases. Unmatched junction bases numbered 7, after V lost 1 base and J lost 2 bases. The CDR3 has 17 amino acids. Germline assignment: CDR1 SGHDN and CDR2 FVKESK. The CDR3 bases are TGTGCCAGCAGCCAAGGAATTCGTAGCGGGGCCTACAATGAGCAGTTCTTC. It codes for CASSQGIRSGAYNEQFF.

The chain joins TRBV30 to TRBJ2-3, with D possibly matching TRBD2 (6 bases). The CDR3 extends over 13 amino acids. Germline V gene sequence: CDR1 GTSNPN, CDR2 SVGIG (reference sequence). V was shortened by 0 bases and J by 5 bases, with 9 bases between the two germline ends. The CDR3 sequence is CAWSVLGGDTQYF. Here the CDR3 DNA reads TGTGCCTGGAGTGTATTGGGGGGAGATACGCAGTATTTT.

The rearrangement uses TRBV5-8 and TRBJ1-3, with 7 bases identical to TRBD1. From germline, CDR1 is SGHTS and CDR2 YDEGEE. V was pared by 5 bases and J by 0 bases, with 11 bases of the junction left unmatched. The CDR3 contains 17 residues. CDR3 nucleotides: TGTGCCAGCAGTCCCACCAGGGACAGCTACTCTGGAAACACCATATATTTT. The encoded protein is CASSPTRDSYSGNTIYF.

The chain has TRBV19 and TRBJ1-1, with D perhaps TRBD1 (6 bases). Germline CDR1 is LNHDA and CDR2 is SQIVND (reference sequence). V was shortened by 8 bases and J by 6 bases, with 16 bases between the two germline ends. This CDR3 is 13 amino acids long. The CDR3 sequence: CASQNRVESEAFF. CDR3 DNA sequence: TGTGCCAGTCAGAACAGGGTGGAATCTGAAGCTTTCTTT.